These T cell receptor beta chains were read from a single sample in a study of spatial heterogeneity in lung cancer. One entry per CDR3 protein, called by TCRdb with MiXCR from the 5' RACE reads. The data hold 5,000 to 6,500 distinct CDR3 sequences, with approximately 3.9% observed a single time. The sample in question was normal lung tissue next to the tumor, obtained at surgery. The receptors derive from a male donor with early-stage non-small cell lung cancer. CDR3s include the opening cysteine and the closing phenylalanine or tryptophan. A D gene is named only where the DNA matches it firmly. Size is omitted from some rows. Given values are once, few, many or a class for expanded clones.

>NA|TRBV20-1|TRBJ1-1|medium-sized
TGCAGTGCTAGCTTACACAGGGATACTGAAGCTTTCTTT
CSASLHRDTEAFF
>NA|TRBV12-5|TRBJ1-1|many
TGTGCTAGTGGTTTGTTGGGAAAAAACACTGAAGCTTTCTTT
CASGLLGKNTEAFF
>TRBD1|TRBV12-3/TRBV12-4|TRBJ1-4|medium-sized
TGTGCCAGCAGCAGAACTACAGGGGCTCCTAATGAAAAACTGTTTTTT
CASSRTTGAPNEKLFF
>NA|TRBV7-3|TRBJ1-1|medium-sized
TGTGCCAGCAGCTTAGAAGGGCTGAACACTGAAGCTTTCTTT
CASSLEGLNTEAFF
>TRBD2|TRBV11-2|TRBJ2-1|many
TGTGCCAGCAGCCCCCTCTTGTTAGCGGGAGTTAATGAGCAGTTCTTC
CASSPLLLAGVNEQFF
>TRBD2|TRBV20-1|TRBJ2-7|many
TGCAGTGCTAGAGGCGGGGGTAGCGGGGAGTCCTACGAGCAGTACTTC
CSARGGGSGESYEQYF
>NA|TRBV10-3|TRBJ1-4|many
TGTGCCATCAGTGGGGACGGCGATGAAAAACTGTTTTTT
CAISGDGDEKLFF
>TRBD2|TRBV5-5|TRBJ2-3|large
TGTGCCAGCAGCCTCCGACTAGCGGGGGGCCCCACAGATACGCAGTATTTT
CASSLRLAGGPTDTQYF
>NA|TRBV3-1|TRBJ2-7|medium-sized
TGTGCCAGCAGCCAAGTGCCCTACGAGCAGTACTTC
CASSQVPYEQYF
>NA|TRBV19|TRBJ1-5|NA
TGTGCCAGCACCCGGGCCGGGGGAAATCAGCCCCAGCATTTT
CASTRAGGNQPQHF
>NA|TRBV11-2|TRBJ2-1|many
TGTGCCAGCAGATATCTGTCCAATGAGCAGTTCTTC
CASRYLSNEQFF
>NA|TRBV18|TRBJ1-2|few
TGTGCCAGCGCGACGGGAATGGCTGGAGCTAACTATGGCTACACCTTC
CASATGMAGANYGYTF
>NA|TRBV6-6|TRBJ2-6|NA
TGTGCCAGCGAAATGACCGGGGCCAACGTCCTGACTTTC
CASEMTGANVLTF
>NA|TRBV29-1|TRBJ2-2|medium-sized
TGCAGCGTTGAAAGCGGCAGGATCACCGGGGAGCTGTTTTTT
CSVESGRITGELFF
>NA|TRBV30|TRBJ2-7|medium-sized
TGTGCCTGGGATCAGGGGTCCTACGAGCAGTACTTC
CAWDQGSYEQYF
>TRBD1|TRBV20-1|TRBJ1-6|NA
TGCAGTGCCCCACAGGGGGAAAGGTCACCCCTCCACTTT
CSAPQGERSPLHF